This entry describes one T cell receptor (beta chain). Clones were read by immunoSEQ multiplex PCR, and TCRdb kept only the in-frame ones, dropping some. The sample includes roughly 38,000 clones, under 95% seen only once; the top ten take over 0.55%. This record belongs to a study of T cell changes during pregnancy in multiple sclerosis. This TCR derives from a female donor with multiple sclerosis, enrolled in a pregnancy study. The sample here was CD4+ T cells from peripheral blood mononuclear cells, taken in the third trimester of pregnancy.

This chain's CDR3 is CASSFGLAGGGETQYF. The DNA of the CDR3 is TGTGCCAGCAGCTTCGGACTAGCGGGAGGGGGTGAGACCCAGTACTTC. The chain couples TRBV5-4 to TRBJ2-5; 15 bases match TRBD2. The CDR3 covers 16 residues. The V segment lost 2 bases and the J segment 5 bases; nucleotides outside the gene matches: 4. CDR1 and CDR2 from the germline V gene are SGHNT and YYREEE (reference sequence).